This T cell receptor (beta chain) is drawn from a study of control samples from healthy donors and cancer patients. Germline V lookup: CDR1 SNHLY, CDR2 FYNNEI. The V and J ends lost 3 bases and 6 bases respectively, with 15 bases between them. The CDR3 sequence is 16 residues long. Sequencing used immunoSEQ multiplex PCR; TCRdb keeps in-frame clones, though not all of them. The sample records approximately 180,000 clones, more than 85% being singletons. Sequenced: blood. The chain couples TRBV2 to TRBJ1-6; TRBD1 is a possible D gene (5 bases). The TCR sequence derives from a woman aged 40 to 55 in good health. The CDR3 coding sequence is TGTGCCAGCAGTGAGCACGCGGGGGGGAGTAATTCACCCCTCCACTTT. It specifies CASSEHAGGSNSPLHF.